Listed below are T cell receptor beta chains from one sample, sequenced in a study of T cells in Graves' hyperthyroidism and ophthalmopathy. Each CDR3 protein is one row after TCRdb ran MiXCR on the multiplex PCR reads. In the table there are more than 500,000 distinct CDR3 sequences, roughly 46% of which are singletons. The sample was peripheral blood or thyroid tissue (not recorded which). These receptors were obtained from an adult woman with Graves' disease, either hyperthyroidism or ophthalmopathy (not recorded which). CDR3s include the opening cysteine and the closing phenylalanine or tryptophan. A D gene is named only where the DNA matches it firmly. Clone sizes are given selectively: once, few, many, or a class where the clone is expanded.

size: few; J: TRBJ1-1; D: NA; V: TRBV12-3/TRBV12-4; CDR3: CASTGGVTEAFF; DNA: TGTGCCAGCACCGGGGGGGTCACTGAAGCTTTCTTT
size: NA; J: TRBJ1-3; D: NA; V: TRBV9; CDR3: CASSLLGQGNTIYF; DNA: TGTGCCAGCAGCCTACTCGGGCAGGGAAACACCATATATTTT
size: NA; J: TRBJ2-5; D: NA; V: TRBV10-3; CDR3: CAISDHGMMETQYF; DNA: TGTGCCATCAGTGACCACGGGATGATGGAGACCCAGTACTTC
size: many; J: TRBJ1-1; D: NA; V: TRBV20-1; CDR3: CSASRPGPNTEAFF; DNA: TGCAGTGCTAGTCGTCCGGGGCCGAACACTGAAGCTTTCTTT
size: many; J: TRBJ1-1; D: NA; V: TRBV7-9; CDR3: CASSPPTGMNTEAFF; DNA: TGTGCCAGCAGCCCACCCACAGGGATGAACACTGAAGCTTTCTTT
size: NA; J: TRBJ2-5; D: NA; V: TRBV28; CDR3: CASSSPGEAGQETQYF; DNA: TGTGCCAGCAGTTCGCCAGGGGAAGCGGGGCAAGAGACCCAGTACTTC
size: many; J: TRBJ2-7; D: NA; V: TRBV5-1; CDR3: CASSLVQGAGDEQYF; DNA: TGCGCCAGCAGCTTGGTTCAGGGGGCGGGGGACGAGCAGTACTTC
size: many; J: TRBJ2-7; D: NA; V: TRBV5-8; CDR3: CASSFSDSNSGVYEQYF; DNA: TGTGCCAGCAGCTTTAGTGACTCTAACTCGGGGGTCTACGAGCAGTACTTC
size: many; J: TRBJ2-3; D: NA; V: TRBV15; CDR3: CATSRDGGRRSTDTQYF; DNA: TGTGCCACCAGCAGAGATGGAGGGAGGCGAAGCACAGATACGCAGTATTTT
size: many; J: TRBJ2-5; D: NA; V: TRBV5-1; CDR3: CASSRLSSYQETQYF; DNA: TGCGCCAGCAGCCGTTTGAGTTCGTACCAAGAGACCCAGTACTTC
size: many; J: TRBJ2-2; D: NA; V: TRBV15; CDR3: CATSRDRYTGELFF; DNA: TGTGCCACCAGCAGAGACCGGTACACCGGGGAGCTGTTTTTT
size: once; J: TRBJ1-5; D: TRBD1; V: TRBV9; CDR3: CASSDGTGGDQPQHF; DNA: TGTGCCAGCAGCGACGGGACAGGGGGGGATCAGCCCCAGCATTTT
size: NA; J: TRBJ1-1; D: NA; V: TRBV13; CDR3: CASSQGHSGSDTEAFF; DNA: TGTGCCAGCAGCCAAGGCCATTCAGGGTCTGACACTGAAGCTTTCTTT
size: NA; J: TRBJ2-7; D: NA; V: TRBV10-3; CDR3: CASTPGDVGNEQYF; DNA: TGTGCCAGCACCCCAGGGGACGTTGGGAACGAGCAGTACTTC
size: many; J: TRBJ1-3; D: NA; V: TRBV4-1; CDR3: CASSQDGGSGNTIYF; DNA: TGCGCCAGCAGCCAAGATGGGGGGTCTGGAAACACCATATATTTT
size: few; J: TRBJ2-2; D: TRBD1; V: TRBV7-9; CDR3: CASSQDRINTGELFF; DNA: TGTGCCAGCAGCCAGGACAGGATAAACACCGGGGAGCTGTTTTTT
size: many; J: TRBJ2-2; D: NA; V: TRBV10-3; CDR3: CAISESNGGTGELFF; DNA: TGTGCCATCAGTGAGTCGAATGGAGGAACCGGGGAGCTGTTTTTT
size: NA; J: TRBJ2-7; D: TRBD2; V: TRBV20-1; CDR3: CSASDLVAGWYEQYF; DNA: TGCAGTGCTAGTGACCTGGTAGCGGGATGGTACGAGCAGTACTTC
size: few; J: TRBJ2-7; D: NA; V: TRBV4-1; CDR3: CASSPVFVSYEQYF; DNA: TGTGCCAGCAGCCCAGTCTTCGTCTCGTACGAGCAGTACTTC
size: many; J: TRBJ1-2; D: NA; V: TRBV11-2; CDR3: CASGGRSYGYTF; DNA: TGTGCCAGTGGGGGCCGGAGCTATGGCTACACCTTC
size: NA; J: TRBJ1-6; D: TRBD1; V: TRBV25-1; CDR3: CASSEFDRASYNSPLHF; DNA: TGTGCCAGCAGTGAATTCGACAGGGCTTCCTATAATTCACCCCTCCACTTT
size: many; J: TRBJ2-5; D: NA; V: TRBV12-3/TRBV12-4; CDR3: CASSHQGQQETQYF; DNA: TGTGCCAGCAGTCATCAGGGGCAGCAAGAGACCCAGTACTTC
size: NA; J: TRBJ1-2; D: NA; V: TRBV15; CDR3: CATSTDLRGENGYTF; DNA: TGTGCCACCAGCACAGACCTACGGGGAGAGAATGGCTACACCTTC
size: many; J: TRBJ1-4; D: NA; V: TRBV7-9; CDR3: CASSHRGWGTNEKLFF; DNA: TGTGCCAGCAGCCACCGTGGGTGGGGAACTAATGAAAAACTGTTTTTT
size: NA; J: TRBJ1-5; D: NA; V: TRBV20-1; CDR3: CSAAWFPGGIHQPQHF; DNA: TGCAGTGCTGCGTGGTTTCCGGGGGGAATACATCAGCCCCAGCATTTT
size: many; J: TRBJ1-1; D: NA; V: TRBV18; CDR3: CASSPQGANTEAFF; DNA: TGTGCCAGCAGCCCACAGGGAGCGAACACTGAAGCTTTCTTT
size: NA; J: TRBJ1-2; D: NA; V: TRBV9; CDR3: CAGSVVQGYGYTF; DNA: TGTGCCGGCAGCGTAGTCCAGGGATATGGCTACACCTTC
size: many; J: TRBJ1-1; D: NA; V: TRBV11-1; CDR3: CASSSQAGLNTEAFF; DNA: TGTGCCAGCAGCTCCCAAGCGGGGCTCAACACTGAAGCTTTCTTT
size: NA; J: TRBJ1-6; D: NA; V: TRBV27; CDR3: CASSSSLYSPLHF; DNA: TGTGCCAGCAGTTCTAGCCTCTATTCACCCCTCCACTTT
size: NA; J: TRBJ2-7; D: NA; V: TRBV15; CDR3: CATSAKDGGRTYEQYF; DNA: TGTGCCACCAGCGCAAAGGACGGGGGCCGGACCTACGAGCAGTACTTC
size: many; J: TRBJ1-5; D: TRBD1; V: TRBV30; CDR3: CAWRGQGYQPQHF; DNA: TGTGCCTGGAGGGGACAGGGGTATCAGCCCCAGCATTTT
size: few; J: TRBJ1-4; D: NA; V: TRBV30; CDR3: CAWSVRGGEKLFF; DNA: TGTGCCTGGAGTGTACGGGGGGGTGAAAAACTGTTTTTT
size: few; J: TRBJ2-5; D: NA; V: TRBV15; CDR3: CATSPGYEETQYF; DNA: TGTGCCACCAGTCCAGGCTACGAGGAGACCCAGTACTTC
size: NA; J: TRBJ2-7; D: TRBD2; V: TRBV5-1; CDR3: CASSLSTSGYYEQYF; DNA: TGCGCCAGCAGCTTGAGCACTAGCGGGTACTACGAGCAGTACTTC